This is a list of T cell receptor beta chains from one sample in a study of shared clonotypes between healthy human individuals. Assay used: immunoSEQ multiplex PCR; TCRdb lists only in-frame clones, some missing. The repertoire holds 1.6 million or so clones, around 97% seen once, with roughly 1.2% in the top ten. What was sequenced was naive CD4+ T cells sorted from blood. These receptors were collected from a man aged 25 to 45 in good health. CDR3s include the opening cysteine and the closing phenylalanine or tryptophan. D genes are given only for firm matches. Expanded clones are given a class, and other clones once, few, many or no size at all.

size: few
V: TRBV25-1
J: TRBJ2-3
D: TRBD2
CDR3: CASSDKVGLAMDTQYF
DNA: TGTGCCAGCAGTGATAAGGTGGGACTAGCGATGGATACGCAGTATTTT

size: once
V: TRBV9
J: TRBJ2-5
D: TRBD1
CDR3: CASSVGTGSGETQYF
DNA: TGTGCCAGCAGCGTGGGGACAGGGTCGGGGGAGACCCAGTACTTC

size: .
V: TRBV28
J: TRBJ2-1
D: TRBD2
CDR3: CASSLLGEGPNEQFF
DNA: TGTGCCAGCAGTTTACTGGGGGAGGGCCCCAATGAGCAGTTCTTC

size: .
V: TRBV25-1
J: TRBJ2-2
D: .
CDR3: CASSEYGGTVRTRELFF
DNA: TGTGCCAGCAGTGAATATGGGGGAACAGTTAGGACTCGGGAGCTGTTTTTT

size: .
V: TRBV29-1
J: TRBJ2-2
D: .
CDR3: CSAAGAGGELFF
DNA: TGCAGCGCTGCTGGGGCTGGCGGGGAGCTGTTTTTT

size: .
V: TRBV13
J: TRBJ1-5
D: .
CDR3: CASSTRPGQPQHF
DNA: TGTGCCAGCAGCACCCGACCGGGTCAGCCCCAGCATTTT

size: .
V: TRBV7-8
J: TRBJ2-7
D: .
CDR3: CASSLNYEQYF
DNA: TGTGCCAGCAGCCTCAATTACGAGCAGTACTTC

size: .
V: TRBV7-8
J: TRBJ2-7
D: TRBD2
CDR3: CASSLGPSGRLGNEQYF
DNA: TGTGCCAGCAGCTTGGGACCAAGCGGGAGACTTGGTAACGAGCAGTACTTC

size: .
V: TRBV13
J: TRBJ2-2
D: .
CDR3: CASSLGSPRLPGELFF
DNA: TGTGCCAGCAGCTTAGGCTCCCCGCGATTACCCGGGGAGCTGTTTTTT

size: .
V: TRBV18
J: TRBJ2-5
D: .
CDR3: CASSRGGQETQYF
DNA: TGTGCCAGCTCACGGGGCGGGCAAGAGACCCAGTACTTC

size: .
V: TRBV6-1
J: TRBJ2-7
D: .
CDR3: CASSEGPDYYEQYF
DNA: TGTGCCAGCAGTGAAGGACCGGACTACTACGAGCAGTACTTC

size: once
V: TRBV6-5
J: TRBJ1-1
D: .
CDR3: CASSYGGAFGNTEAFF
DNA: TGTGCCAGCAGTTATGGGGGGGCGTTTGGGAACACTGAAGCTTTCTTT

size: .
V: TRBV4-3
J: TRBJ1-4
D: .
CDR3: CASSQDIWGDEKLFF
DNA: TGCGCCAGCAGCCAAGATATTTGGGGGGATGAAAAACTGTTTTTT

size: .
V: TRBV10-3
J: TRBJ2-3
D: .
CDR3: CAIRLEGGVGGNTQYF
DNA: TGTGCCATCAGACTGGAGGGGGGGGTAGGAGGCAATACGCAGTATTTT

size: .
V: TRBV6-6
J: TRBJ2-7
D: .
CDR3: CASNTKGGGYEQYF
DNA: TGTGCCAGCAACACAAAGGGAGGCGGCTACGAGCAGTACTTC

size: .
V: TRBV28
J: TRBJ2-7
D: TRBD1
CDR3: CASSLTGAYEQYF
DNA: TGTGCCAGCAGTTTGACAGGGGCCTACGAGCAGTACTTC

size: .
V: TRBV27
J: TRBJ2-1
D: .
CDR3: CASRPWGAGGGYNEQFF
DNA: TGTGCCAGCAGACCTTGGGGGGCAGGGGGAGGCTACAATGAGCAGTTCTTC

size: .
V: TRBV18
J: TRBJ1-2
D: .
CDR3: CASSPGDYGYTF
DNA: TGTGCCAGCTCCCCGGGTGACTATGGCTACACCTTC

size: .
V: TRBV14
J: TRBJ1-1
D: .
CDR3: CASSPDRMENTEAFF
DNA: TGTGCCAGCAGCCCGGACAGAATGGAGAACACTGAAGCTTTCTTT

size: .
V: TRBV2
J: TRBJ1-3
D: .
CDR3: CASSERGAQIGNTIYF
DNA: TGTGCCAGCAGTGAAAGGGGGGCGCAAATAGGAAACACCATATATTTT

size: .
V: TRBV29-1
J: TRBJ1-2
D: .
CDR3: CSAKSLPVHQVYGYTF
DNA: TGCAGCGCTAAAAGTCTACCGGTTCACCAAGTCTATGGCTACACCTTC

size: .
V: TRBV11-3
J: TRBJ2-7
D: TRBD2
CDR3: CASSLEWTSDEQYF
DNA: TGTGCCAGCAGCTTAGAATGGACTAGCGACGAGCAGTACTTC

size: .
V: TRBV14
J: TRBJ1-1
D: .
CDR3: CASSPRRGGVYTEAFF
DNA: TGTGCCAGCAGCCCTCGAAGGGGAGGGGTTTACACTGAAGCTTTCTTT

size: .
V: TRBV7-9
J: TRBJ2-7
D: TRBD2
CDR3: CASSSPPASGGPYEQYF
DNA: TGTGCCAGCAGCTCCCCGCCCGCTAGCGGAGGCCCCTACGAGCAGTACTTC

size: .
V: TRBV4-3
J: TRBJ2-3
D: .
CDR3: CASSQDAAASNTQYF
DNA: TGCGCCAGCAGCCAAGACGCGGCGGCCAGTAATACGCAGTATTTT

size: .
V: TRBV7-8
J: TRBJ2-3
D: TRBD1
CDR3: CASSYLQGTNTDTQYF
DNA: TGTGCCAGCAGTTACCTACAGGGGACCAACACAGATACGCAGTATTTT

size: .
V: TRBV11-2
J: TRBJ1-3
D: .
CDR3: CASSPLAGRLSGNTIYF
DNA: TGTGCCAGCAGCCCACTAGCAGGTCGCCTCTCTGGAAACACCATATATTTT

size: .
V: TRBV19
J: TRBJ1-5
D: .
CDR3: CASSSGLRDQPQHF
DNA: TGTGCCAGTAGTAGCGGTCTGCGGGATCAGCCCCAGCATTTT

size: .
V: TRBV9
J: TRBJ2-3
D: .
CDR3: CASSVASTTTDTQYF
DNA: TGTGCCAGCAGCGTAGCTTCGACTACCACAGATACGCAGTATTTT

size: .
V: TRBV27
J: TRBJ2-5
D: .
CDR3: CASSAITPLETQYF
DNA: TGTGCCAGCAGTGCAATTACCCCCCTAGAGACCCAGTACTTC

size: .
V: TRBV7-9
J: TRBJ2-1
D: TRBD2
CDR3: CASRTLAVWDNEQFF
DNA: TGTGCCAGCAGAACACTAGCGGTATGGGACAATGAGCAGTTCTTC

size: .
V: TRBV6-1
J: TRBJ1-4
D: .
CDR3: CASRAGPVAEKLFF
DNA: TGTGCCAGCAGGGCAGGGCCTGTGGCTGAAAAACTGTTTTTT

size: .
V: TRBV11-3
J: TRBJ2-3
D: .
CDR3: CASSVQGTDTQYF
DNA: TGTGCCAGCAGCGTCCAGGGCACAGATACGCAGTATTTT

size: .
V: TRBV4-3
J: TRBJ2-1
D: TRBD1
CDR3: CDSGGVYNEQFF
DNA: TGCGACTCAGGGGGCGTCTACAATGAGCAGTTCTTC

size: once
V: TRBV29-1
J: TRBJ1-1
D: .
CDR3: CSVTGGDLYAFF
DNA: TGCAGCGTTACGGGAGGGGATTTGTACGCTTTCTTT

size: once
V: TRBV6-6
J: TRBJ1-1
D: .
CDR3: CASSYQPDSMNTEAFF
DNA: TGTGCCAGCAGTTACCAACCCGACAGCATGAACACTGAAGCTTTCTTT

size: .
V: TRBV2
J: TRBJ2-5
D: .
CDR3: CASSLEFQETQYF
DNA: TGTGCCAGCAGTTTGGAATTCCAAGAGACCCAGTACTTC

size: .
V: TRBV5-6
J: TRBJ2-2
D: .
CDR3: CASRAAGQGLSLPTGELFF
DNA: TGTGCCAGCAGAGCGGCGGGACAAGGACTCTCGTTGCCCACCGGGGAGCTGTTTTTT

size: .
V: TRBV7-2
J: TRBJ2-4
D: .
CDR3: CASSLSYRTTYNKNIQYF
DNA: TGTGCCAGCAGCTTATCGTATCGGACAACCTACAACAAAAACATTCAGTACTTC

size: .
V: TRBV27
J: TRBJ1-5
D: TRBD1
CDR3: CASSQRTGIYSNQPQHF
DNA: TGTGCCAGCAGTCAGCGGACAGGAATTTATAGCAATCAGCCCCAGCATTTT

size: .
V: TRBV9
J: TRBJ2-3
D: .
CDR3: CASSVGPAGPWVTDTQYF
DNA: TGTGCCAGCAGCGTCGGGCCAGCGGGCCCATGGGTCACAGATACGCAGTATTTT

size: .
V: TRBV19
J: TRBJ2-1
D: .
CDR3: CASSIDIEQFF
DNA: TGTGCCAGTAGTATAGATATTGAGCAGTTCTTC

size: .
V: TRBV7-2
J: TRBJ1-2
D: .
CDR3: CASNRGQSPTNYGYTF
DNA: TGTGCCAGCAACCGAGGACAGTCCCCTACTAACTATGGCTACACCTTC

size: .
V: TRBV28
J: TRBJ2-7
D: TRBD2
CDR3: CASRLTSSGKGYEQYF
DNA: TGTGCCAGCAGGCTCACTTCTAGCGGGAAGGGGTACGAGCAGTACTTC

size: .
V: TRBV4-3
J: TRBJ1-2
D: .
CDR3: CASSQDARGVYTF
DNA: TGCGCCAGCAGCCAAGATGCCCGAGGGGTCTACACCTTC

size: .
V: TRBV29-1
J: TRBJ2-3
D: .
CDR3: CSVGTIGTDTQYF
DNA: TGCAGCGTCGGAACTATCGGCACAGATACGCAGTATTTT

size: .
V: TRBV6-6
J: TRBJ1-1
D: TRBD1
CDR3: CASSEPPGQGRAFF
DNA: TGTGCCAGCAGTGAGCCTCCGGGACAGGGACGGGCTTTCTTT

size: .
V: TRBV18
J: TRBJ2-6
D: .
CDR3: CASSPLGISGANVLTF
DNA: TGTGCCAGCTCACCATTGGGGATCTCTGGGGCCAACGTCCTGACTTTC

size: .
V: TRBV7-8
J: TRBJ2-7
D: .
CDR3: CASSPARRYEQYF
DNA: TGTGCCAGCAGCCCCGCCCGCCGGTACGAGCAGTACTTC

size: .
V: TRBV4-3
J: TRBJ1-5
D: .
CDR3: CASSPRVGQPQHF
DNA: TGCGCCAGCAGCCCTCGAGTCGGACAGCCCCAGCATTTT

size: .
V: TRBV18
J: TRBJ2-1
D: .
CDR3: CASSPHRDYEQFF
DNA: TGTGCCAGCTCACCGCACAGGGACTATGAGCAGTTCTTC

size: .
V: TRBV28
J: TRBJ2-1
D: TRBD2
CDR3: CASSPQGTRILNEQFF
DNA: TGTGCCAGCAGTCCACAAGGGACTAGGATTTTAAATGAGCAGTTCTTC

size: .
V: TRBV7-9
J: TRBJ2-7
D: .
CDR3: CASSPRDSIYEQYF
DNA: TGTGCCAGCAGCCCCCGGGACTCGATCTACGAGCAGTACTTC

size: .
V: TRBV10-3
J: TRBJ2-7
D: TRBD2
CDR3: CAIKTSAASYEQYF
DNA: TGTGCCATCAAAACTAGCGCGGCCTCCTACGAGCAGTACTTC

size: .
V: TRBV5-1
J: TRBJ2-2
D: .
CDR3: CASSFESPNTGELFF
DNA: TGCGCCAGCAGCTTTGAGAGTCCGAACACCGGGGAGCTGTTTTTT

size: .
V: TRBV28
J: TRBJ1-2
D: TRBD1
CDR3: CASSLEDRGVSYTF
DNA: TGTGCCAGCAGTTTAGAGGACAGGGGAGTGAGCTACACCTTC

size: once
V: TRBV9
J: TRBJ1-1
D: TRBD1
CDR3: CASSVAGGQGLTEAFF
DNA: TGTGCCAGCAGCGTAGCGGGGGGACAGGGGCTAACTGAAGCTTTCTTT

size: .
V: TRBV10-1
J: TRBJ2-5
D: .
CDR3: CASSPSILAEKGGETQYF
DNA: TGCGCCAGCAGCCCCTCCATTTTGGCGGAAAAAGGGGGAGAGACCCAGTACTTC

size: .
V: TRBV6-5
J: TRBJ2-1
D: TRBD1
CDR3: CASGQGKQFF
DNA: TGTGCCAGCGGACAGGGAAAGCAGTTCTTC